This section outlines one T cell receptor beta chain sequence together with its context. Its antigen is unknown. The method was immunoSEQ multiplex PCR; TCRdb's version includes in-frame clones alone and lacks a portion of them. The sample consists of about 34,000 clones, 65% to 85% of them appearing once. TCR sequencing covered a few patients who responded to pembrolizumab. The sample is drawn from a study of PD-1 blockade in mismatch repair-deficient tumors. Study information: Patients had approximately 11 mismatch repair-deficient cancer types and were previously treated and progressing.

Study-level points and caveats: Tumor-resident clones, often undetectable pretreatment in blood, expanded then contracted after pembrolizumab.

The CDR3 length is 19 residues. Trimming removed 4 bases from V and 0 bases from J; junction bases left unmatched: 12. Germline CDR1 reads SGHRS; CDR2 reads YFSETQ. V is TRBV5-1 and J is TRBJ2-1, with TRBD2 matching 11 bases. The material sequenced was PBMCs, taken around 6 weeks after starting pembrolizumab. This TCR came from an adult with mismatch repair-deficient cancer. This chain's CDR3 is CASSTALAGGGRSYNEQFF. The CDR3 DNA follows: TGCGCCAGCAGCACCGCCCTAGCGGGAGGAGGACGCTCCTACAATGAGCAGTTCTTC.